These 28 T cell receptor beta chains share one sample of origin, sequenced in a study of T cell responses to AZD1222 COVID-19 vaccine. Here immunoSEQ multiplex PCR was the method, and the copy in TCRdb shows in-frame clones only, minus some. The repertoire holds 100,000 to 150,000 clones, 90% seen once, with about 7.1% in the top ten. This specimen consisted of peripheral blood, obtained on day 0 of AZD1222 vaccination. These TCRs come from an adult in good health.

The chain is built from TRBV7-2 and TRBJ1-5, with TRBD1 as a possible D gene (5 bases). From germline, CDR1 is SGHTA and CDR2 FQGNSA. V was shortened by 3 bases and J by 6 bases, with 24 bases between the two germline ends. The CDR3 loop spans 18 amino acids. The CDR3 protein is CASSLRGGIGGWGQPQHF. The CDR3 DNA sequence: TGTGCCAGCAGCTTGAGAGGAGGTATTGGGGGTTGGGGTCAGCCCCAGCATTTT.

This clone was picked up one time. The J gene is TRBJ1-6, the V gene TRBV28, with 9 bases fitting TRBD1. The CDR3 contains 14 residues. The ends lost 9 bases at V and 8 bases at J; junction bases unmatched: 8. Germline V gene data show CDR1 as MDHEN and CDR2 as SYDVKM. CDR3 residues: CASTAGQGYSPLHF. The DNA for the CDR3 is TGTGCCAGTACGGCGGGACAGGGCTATTCACCCCTCCACTTT.

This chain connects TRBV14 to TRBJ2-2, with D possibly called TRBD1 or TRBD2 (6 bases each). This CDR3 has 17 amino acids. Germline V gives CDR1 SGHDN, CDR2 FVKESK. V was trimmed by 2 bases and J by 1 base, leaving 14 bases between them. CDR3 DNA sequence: TGTGCCAGCAGCCAATTCCGGGGGCCGGGGAACACCGGGGAGCTGTTTTTT. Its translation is CASSQFRGPGNTGELFF.

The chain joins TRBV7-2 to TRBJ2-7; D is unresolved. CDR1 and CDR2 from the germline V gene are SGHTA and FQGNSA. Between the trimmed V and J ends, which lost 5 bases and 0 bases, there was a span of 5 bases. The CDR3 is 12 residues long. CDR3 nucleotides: TGTGCCAGCAGCCGTGTCTCCTACGAGCAGTACTTC. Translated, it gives CASSRVSYEQYF.

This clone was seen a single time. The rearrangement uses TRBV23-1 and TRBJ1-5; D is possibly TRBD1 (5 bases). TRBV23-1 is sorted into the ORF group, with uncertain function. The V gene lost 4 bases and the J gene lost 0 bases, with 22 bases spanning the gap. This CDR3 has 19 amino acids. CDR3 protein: CASSLINPREIHSNQPQHF. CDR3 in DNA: TGCGCCAGCAGTCTAATAAACCCCAGGGAAATCCATAGCAATCAGCCCCAGCATTTT.

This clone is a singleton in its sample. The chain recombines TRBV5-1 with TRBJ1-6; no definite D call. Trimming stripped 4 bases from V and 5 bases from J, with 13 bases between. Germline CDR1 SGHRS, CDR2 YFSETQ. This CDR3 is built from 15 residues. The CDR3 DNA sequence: TGCGCCAGCAGCGCTACCGGGAAGAATAATTCACCCCTCCACTTT. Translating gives CASSATGKNNSPLHF.

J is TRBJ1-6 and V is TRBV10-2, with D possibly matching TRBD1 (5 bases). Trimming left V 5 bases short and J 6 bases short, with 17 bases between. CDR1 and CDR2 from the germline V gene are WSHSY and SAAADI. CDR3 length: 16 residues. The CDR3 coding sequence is TGCGCCAGCAGTCTATCAACGGGGGTAGCTAATTCACCCCTCCACTTT. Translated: CASSLSTGVANSPLHF.

The chain's CDR3 is CASSQLGQGDYGYTF. The CDR3 bases are TGCGCCAGCAGCCAACTGGGACAGGGGGACTATGGCTACACCTTC. The chain combines TRBV4-3 with TRBJ1-2; 11 bases align to TRBD1. This CDR3 region has 15 residues. Germline values: CDR1 LGHNA, CDR2 YSLEER. V was pared by 2 bases and J by 3 bases, with 2 bases of the junction left unmatched.

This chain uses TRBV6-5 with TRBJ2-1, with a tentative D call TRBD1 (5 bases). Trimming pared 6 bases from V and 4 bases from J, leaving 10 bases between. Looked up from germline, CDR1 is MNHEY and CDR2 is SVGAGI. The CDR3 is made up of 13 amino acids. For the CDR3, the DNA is TGTGCCAGCAGGAAGGACAAGTACAATGAGCAGTTCTTC. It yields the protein CASRKDKYNEQFF.

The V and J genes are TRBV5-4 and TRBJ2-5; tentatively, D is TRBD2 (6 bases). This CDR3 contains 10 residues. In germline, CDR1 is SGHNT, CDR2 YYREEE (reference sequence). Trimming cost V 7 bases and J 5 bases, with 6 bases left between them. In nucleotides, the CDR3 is TGTGCCAGCGGGGGGGAGACCCAGTACTTC. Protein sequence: CASGGETQYF.

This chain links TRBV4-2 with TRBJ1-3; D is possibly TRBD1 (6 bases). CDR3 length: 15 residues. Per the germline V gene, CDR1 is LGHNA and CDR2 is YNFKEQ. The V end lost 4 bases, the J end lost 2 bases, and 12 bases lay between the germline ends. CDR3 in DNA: TGTGCCAGCAGCCGCGAACAGGGAACTGGAAACACCATATATTTT. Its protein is CASSREQGTGNTIYF.

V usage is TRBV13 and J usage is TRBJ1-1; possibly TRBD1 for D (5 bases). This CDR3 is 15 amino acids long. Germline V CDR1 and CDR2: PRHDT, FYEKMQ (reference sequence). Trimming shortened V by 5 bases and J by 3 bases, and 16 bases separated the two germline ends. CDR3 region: CASSTSTAGYTEAFF. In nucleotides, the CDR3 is TGTGCCAGCAGCACATCGACAGCAGGTTACACTGAAGCTTTCTTT.

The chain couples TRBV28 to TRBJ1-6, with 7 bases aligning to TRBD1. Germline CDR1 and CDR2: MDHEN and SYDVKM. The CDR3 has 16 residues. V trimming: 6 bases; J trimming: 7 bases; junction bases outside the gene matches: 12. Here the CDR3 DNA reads TGTGCCAGCAGCCTCAGACAGGGTTATTGGAATTCACCCCTCCACTTT. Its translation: CASSLRQGYWNSPLHF.

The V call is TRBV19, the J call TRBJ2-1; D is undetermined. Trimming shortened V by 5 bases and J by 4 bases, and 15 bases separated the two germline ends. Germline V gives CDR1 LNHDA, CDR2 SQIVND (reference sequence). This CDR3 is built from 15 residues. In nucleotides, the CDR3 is TGTGCCAGTAGTGAGAGACTCGGGTGGTACAATGAGCAGTTCTTC. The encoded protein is CASSERLGWYNEQFF.

The CDR3 region is CASSLERGGGQPQHF. In DNA, the CDR3 is TGTGCCAGCAGCTTAGAGAGAGGGGGCGGCCAGCCCCAGCATTTT. The chain joins TRBV11-2 to TRBJ1-5; 7 positions match TRBD1. V shed 0 bases, J shed 7 bases, and the junction held 6 bases outside the gene matches. There are 15 residues in the CDR3. Germline V lookup: CDR1 SGHAT, CDR2 FQNNGV.

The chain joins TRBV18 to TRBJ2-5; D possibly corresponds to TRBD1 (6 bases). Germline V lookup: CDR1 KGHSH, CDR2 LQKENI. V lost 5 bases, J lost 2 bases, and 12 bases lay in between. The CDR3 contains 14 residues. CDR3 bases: TGTGCCAGCTCAGTACAGGGTTCGCAAGAGACCCAGTACTTC. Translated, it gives CASSVQGSQETQYF.

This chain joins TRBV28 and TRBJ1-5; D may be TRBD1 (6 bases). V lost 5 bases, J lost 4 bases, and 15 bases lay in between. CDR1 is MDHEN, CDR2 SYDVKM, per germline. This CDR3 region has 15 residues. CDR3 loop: CASSSRGGGNQPQHF. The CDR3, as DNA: TGTGCCAGCAGTAGCCGAGGGGGGGGTAATCAGCCCCAGCATTTT.

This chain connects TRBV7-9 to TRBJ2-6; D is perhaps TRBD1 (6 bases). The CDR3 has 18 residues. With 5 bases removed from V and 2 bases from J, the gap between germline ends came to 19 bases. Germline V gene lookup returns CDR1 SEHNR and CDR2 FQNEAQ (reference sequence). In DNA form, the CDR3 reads TGTGCCAGCAGCCAGGGGACACGGAGGAGCACTGGGGCCAACGTCCTGACTTTC. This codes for CASSQGTRRSTGANVLTF.

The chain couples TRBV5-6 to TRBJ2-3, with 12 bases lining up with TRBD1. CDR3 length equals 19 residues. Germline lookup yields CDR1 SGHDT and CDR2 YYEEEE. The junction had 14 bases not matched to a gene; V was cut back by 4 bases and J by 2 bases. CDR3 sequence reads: CASSLLGTGGLQLTDTQYF. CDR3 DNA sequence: TGTGCCAGCAGCCTCCTCGGGACAGGGGGCTTACAACTCACAGATACGCAGTATTTT.

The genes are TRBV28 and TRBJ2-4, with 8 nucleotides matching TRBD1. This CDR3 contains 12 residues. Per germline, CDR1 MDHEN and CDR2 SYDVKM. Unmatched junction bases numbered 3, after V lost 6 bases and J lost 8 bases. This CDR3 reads CASRDRVYIQYF. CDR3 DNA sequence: TGTGCCAGCAGGGACAGGGTTTACATTCAGTACTTC.

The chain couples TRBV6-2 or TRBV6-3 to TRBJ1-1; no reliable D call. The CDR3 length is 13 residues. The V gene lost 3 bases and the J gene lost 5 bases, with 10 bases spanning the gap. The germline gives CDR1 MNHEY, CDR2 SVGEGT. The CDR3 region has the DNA TGTGCCAGCAGTTATCATCTAGGGACTGAAGCTTTCTTT. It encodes CASSYHLGTEAFF.

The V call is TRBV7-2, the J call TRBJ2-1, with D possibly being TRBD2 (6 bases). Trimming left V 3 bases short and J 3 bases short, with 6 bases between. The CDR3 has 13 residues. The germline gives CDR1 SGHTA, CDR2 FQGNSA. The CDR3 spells CASSLTSYNEQFF. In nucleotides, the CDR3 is TGTGCCAGCAGCTTGACTAGCTACAATGAGCAGTTCTTC.

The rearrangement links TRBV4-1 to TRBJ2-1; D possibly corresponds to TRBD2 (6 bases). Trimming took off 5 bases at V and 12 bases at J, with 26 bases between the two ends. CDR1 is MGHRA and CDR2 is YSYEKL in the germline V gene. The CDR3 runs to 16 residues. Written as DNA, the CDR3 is TGCGCCAGCAGCAGCACACCGGGACTCCGGGCGGAGGGGCAGTTCTTC. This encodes CASSSTPGLRAEGQFF.

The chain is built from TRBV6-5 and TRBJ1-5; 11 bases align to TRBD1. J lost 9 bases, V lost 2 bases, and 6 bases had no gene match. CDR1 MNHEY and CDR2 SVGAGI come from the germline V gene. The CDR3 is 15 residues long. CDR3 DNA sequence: TGTGCCAGCAGTTACGGACAGGGGGCCCCATGGCCCCAGCATTTT. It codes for CASSYGQGAPWPQHF.

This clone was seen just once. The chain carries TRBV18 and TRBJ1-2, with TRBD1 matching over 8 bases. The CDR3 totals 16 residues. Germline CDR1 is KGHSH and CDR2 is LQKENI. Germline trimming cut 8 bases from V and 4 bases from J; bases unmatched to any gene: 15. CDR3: CASRPQGQGASYGYTF. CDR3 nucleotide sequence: TGTGCCAGCCGCCCGCAAGGCCAGGGGGCGAGCTATGGCTACACCTTC.

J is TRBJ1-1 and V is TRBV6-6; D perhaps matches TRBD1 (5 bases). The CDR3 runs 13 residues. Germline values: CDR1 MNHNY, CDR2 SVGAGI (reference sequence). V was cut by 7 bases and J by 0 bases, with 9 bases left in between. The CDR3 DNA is TGTGCCAGCACCTGGGGGATGAACACTGAAGCTTTCTTT. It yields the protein CASTWGMNTEAFF.

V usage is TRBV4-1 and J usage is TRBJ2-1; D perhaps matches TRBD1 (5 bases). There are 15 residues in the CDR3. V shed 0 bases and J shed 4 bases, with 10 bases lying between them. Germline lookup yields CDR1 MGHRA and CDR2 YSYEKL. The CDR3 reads CASSQDLAGYNEQFF. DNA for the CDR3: TGCGCCAGCAGCCAAGATCTTGCAGGGTACAATGAGCAGTTCTTC.

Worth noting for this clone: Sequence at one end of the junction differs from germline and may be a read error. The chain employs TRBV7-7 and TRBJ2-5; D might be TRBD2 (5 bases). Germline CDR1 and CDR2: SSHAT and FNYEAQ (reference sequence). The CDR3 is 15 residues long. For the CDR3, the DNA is TGTGCTAGCAGCCCCCACATCCCACCGGGGGAGACCCAGTACTTC. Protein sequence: CASSPHIPPGETQYF.